Below, 7 T cell receptor beta chains from the same sample are listed, as sequenced in a study of graft-versus-host responses after intestinal transplantation. Their antigens remain unidentified. Profiling relied on immunoSEQ multiplex PCR, and the TCRdb table lists in-frame clones only, not all of them. The repertoire holds 77,000 or so clones, with approximately 94% as singletons. The starting material was unstimulated CD8+ T cells sorted from spleen or lymph node cells, obtained before intestinal transplant. Source of these receptors: a human donor who received an intestinal transplant.

The V and J genes are TRBV13 and TRBJ2-5; D gene unclear. The CDR3 sequence is 13 residues long. V lost 1 base and J 0 bases, leaving 3 bases between the germline ends. In germline, CDR1 is PRHDT, CDR2 FYEKMQ (reference sequence). CDR3 loop: CASSLADQETQYF. In nucleotides, the CDR3 is TGTGCCAGCAGCTTAGCGGACCAAGAGACCCAGTACTTC.

The chain is built from TRBV27 and TRBJ2-5; unclear D gene. This CDR3 contains 14 residues. Per the germline V gene, CDR1 is MNHEY and CDR2 is SMNVEV (reference sequence). V lost 7 bases to trimming and J lost 1 base, with 13 bases between them. In DNA, the CDR3 is TGTGCCAGCACTTCGGTGGGATCCCAAGAGACCCAGTACTTC. Translation gives CASTSVGSQETQYF.

This chain uses TRBV5-1 with TRBJ2-5, with D possibly being TRBD1 (6 bases). CDR1 and CDR2 (germline): SGHRS, YFSETQ. The V and J ends lost 1 base and 7 bases respectively, with 11 bases between them. The CDR3 loop spans 13 amino acids. Here the CDR3 reads CASSLSRGRTQYF. For the CDR3, the DNA is TGCGCCAGCAGCTTGAGCAGGGGTCGGACCCAGTACTTC.

The chain is built from TRBV7-8 and TRBJ2-3; D is unresolved. Trimming removed 1 base at V and 0 bases at J, with 14 bases between. Looked up from germline, CDR1 is SGHVS and CDR2 is FQNEAQ. The CDR3 is 17 residues long. The CDR3 DNA reads TGTGCCAGCAGCTTAGTGGTGGACGTCGCTAGCACAGATACGCAGTATTTT. Translation gives CASSLVVDVASTDTQYF.

The J gene is TRBJ1-1, the V gene TRBV6-5, with D possibly matching TRBD1 (6 bases). Germline CDR1 MNHEY, CDR2 SVGAGI. The CDR3 runs to 14 residues. Trimming removed 2 bases at V and 3 bases at J, with 10 bases between. CDR3 coding DNA: TGTGCCAGCAGTTACGCAGGGGCGGACACTGAAGCTTTCTTT. Encoded protein: CASSYAGADTEAFF.

The rearrangement uses TRBV29-1 and TRBJ1-2; D may be TRBD1 (6 bases). The CDR3 consists of 13 residues. Trimming shortened V by 4 bases and J by 6 bases, and 15 bases separated the two germline ends. The germline CDR1 and CDR2 sequences are SQVTM and ANQGSEA. CDR3 sequence: CSVVTGIRHGYTF. DNA of the CDR3: TGCAGCGTTGTAACAGGGATCCGTCATGGCTACACCTTC. Based on the CDR3 plus reference TRBV29-1 and TRBJ1-2, the full variable domain is SAVISQKPSRDICQRGTSLTIQCQVDSQVTMMFWYRQQPGQSLTLIATANQGSEATYESGFVIDKFPISRPNLTFSTLTVSNMSPEDSSIYLCSVVTGIRHGYTFGSGTRLTVV.

The chain couples TRBV6-6 to TRBJ1-1, with D maybe TRBD1 (6 bases). Trimming removed 6 bases from V and 1 base from J, with 18 bases in between. The CDR3 length is 16 residues. Germline V CDR1 and CDR2: MNHNY, SVGAGI (reference sequence). The chain's CDR3 is CASSPSPGVENTEAFF. The CDR3 DNA reads as TGTGCCAGCAGCCCAAGCCCAGGGGTAGAGAACACTGAAGCTTTCTTT.